A single sample is the source of the 8 T cell receptor beta chains below, sequenced in a study of T cells expressing NK-cell markers. TCRdb reanalyzed the 5' RACE reads and collapses them to one entry per CDR3 protein, without DNA. Recorded for this sample: about 160,000 distinct CDR3 sequences. Source material: blood T cells: a sorted CD56 or NKG2C T cell subset, CD4+ or CD8+ T cells, or bulk PBMC T cells (not recorded which). These receptors all come from a man aged 18-70 years in good health.

The chain links TRBV3-1 to TRBJ2-1; the TRBD1 assignment by TCRdb is unverifiable without DNA. The CDR3 runs 16 residues. Per the germline V gene, CDR1 is LGHDT and CDR2 is YNNKEL (reference sequence). The CDR3 sequence: CASSQDWAGDGDEQFF.

The chain has TRBV29-1 and TRBJ2-2; with no DNA, the TCRdb D assignment of TRBD1 cannot be verified. The germline V gene has CDR1 SQVTM and CDR2 ANQGSEA. The CDR3 runs to 18 residues. CDR3 in amino acids: CSVEAWRGTGGGTGELFF.

The chain combines TRBV4-2 with TRBJ1-1; checking the TCRdb D call of TRBD1 is not possible without DNA. The CDR3 loop spans 16 amino acids. Germline V CDR1 and CDR2: LGHNA, YNFKEQ. CDR3 protein: CASSQPGQTMNTEAFF.

J is TRBJ1-2 and V is TRBV5-6; as DNA is missing, the TRBD1 call by TCRdb cannot be tested. Looked up from germline, CDR1 is SGHDT and CDR2 is YYEEEE. This CDR3 contains 15 residues. CDR3 protein: CASSLPMDRGNGYTF.

The chain is built from TRBV29-1 and TRBJ2-2; TCRdb's assignment of TRBD2 cannot be checked, as there is no DNA. The CDR3 covers 13 residues. Germline V gives CDR1 SQVTM, CDR2 ANQGSEA. CDR3 amino acids: CSVVLGNTGELFF.

This rearrangement joins TRBV9 to TRBJ1-1; there is no DNA to check the TCRdb D call of TRBD1. In germline, CDR1 is SGDLS, CDR2 YYNGEE. The length of the CDR3 is 16 residues. Here the CDR3 reads CASSVSGTGMNTEAFF.

The chain joins TRBV12-3 or TRBV12-4 to TRBJ2-2; TCRdb designates TRBD2, a call that cannot be tested without DNA. This CDR3 has 22 amino acids. CDR3 loop: CASSLGDYGGPLRGWNTGELFF.

This chain joins TRBV2 and TRBJ2-1; TCRdb outputs TRBD1, but without DNA this stays unchecked. The length of the CDR3 is 14 residues. CDR1 is SNHLY and CDR2 is FYNNEI in the germline V gene. CDR3 sequence reads: CASSDPGSYNEQFF. Combining the CDR3 with reference TRBV2 and TRBJ2-1 gives the whole variable domain EPEVTQTPSHQVTQMGQEVILRCVPISNHLYFYWYRQILGQKVEFLVSFYNNEISEKSEIFDDQFSVERPDGSNFTLKIRSTKLEDSAMYFCASSDPGSYNEQFFGPGTRLTVL.